The clone carrying this TCR beta chain was found once. The antigen is undetermined. The junction departs from the called germline gene at one end, perhaps through a read error. RNA was extracted from bulk tissue without any cell sorting. TCRbeta libraries were built with three rounds of nested PCR, modified from ARM-PCR. TCRdb recomputed calls from the multiplex PCR reads with MiXCR, one row per CDR3 protein. The sample holds 110,000 or so distinct CDR3 sequences, roughly 80% seen once. The data were obtained in a study of tumor and adjacent non-tumor tissue in lung cancer. The CDR3 consists of 13 residues. Germline loops: CDR1 GTSNPN, CDR2 SVGIG (reference sequence). Study observations and caveats: Top 100 clones took a larger repertoire share in normal lung.

The chain has TRBV30 and TRBJ2-1; the D is unclear. This TCR came from a woman in her sixties with non-small cell lung cancer. Sequences were obtained from lung tumor tissue. The CDR3 spells CAWRTGTYNELFF. In DNA, the CDR3 is TGTGCCTGGAGGACTGGAACCTACAATGAGCTGTTCTTC.